This TCR beta chain was sequenced in a study of early T cells in non-severe SARS-CoV-2 infection. This clonotype occurred a few times. Individually, cDNA molecules had unique molecular identifiers attached to them. TCRdb passed the 5' RACE reads through MiXCR, listing each CDR3 protein once. Among some 62,000 distinct CDR3 sequences, approximately 10% were seen once, and the ten largest hold about 1.2%. Germline V lookup: CDR1 DFQATT, CDR2 SNEGSKA (reference sequence). Trimming took 5 bases from V and 9 from J, leaving 14 bases between them. The CDR3 is 12 amino acids. The chain joins TRBV20-1 to TRBJ1-5; D gene uncertain. The specimen was whole blood. The origin of this receptor is an adult who was a healthcare worker with PCR-confirmed SARS-CoV-2 infection or an uninfected control (not recorded which). CDR3 loop: CSAQSAGRPQHF. For the CDR3, the DNA is TGCAGTGCTCAGTCCGCCGGTAGGCCCCAGCATTTT.